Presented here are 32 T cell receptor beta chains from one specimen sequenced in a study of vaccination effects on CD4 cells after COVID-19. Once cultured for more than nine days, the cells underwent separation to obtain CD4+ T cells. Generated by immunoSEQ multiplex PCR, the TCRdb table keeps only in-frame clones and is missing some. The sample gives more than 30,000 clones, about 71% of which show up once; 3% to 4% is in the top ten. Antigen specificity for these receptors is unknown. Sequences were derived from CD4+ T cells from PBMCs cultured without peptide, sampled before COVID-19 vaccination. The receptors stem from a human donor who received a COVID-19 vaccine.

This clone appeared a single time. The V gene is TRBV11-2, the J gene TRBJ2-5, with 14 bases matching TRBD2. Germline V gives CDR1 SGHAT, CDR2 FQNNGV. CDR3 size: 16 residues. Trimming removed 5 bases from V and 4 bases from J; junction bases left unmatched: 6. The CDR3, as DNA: TGTGCCAGCAGCCTGAGACTAGCGGGGGGGGTAGAGACCCAGTACTTC. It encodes CASSLRLAGGVETQYF.

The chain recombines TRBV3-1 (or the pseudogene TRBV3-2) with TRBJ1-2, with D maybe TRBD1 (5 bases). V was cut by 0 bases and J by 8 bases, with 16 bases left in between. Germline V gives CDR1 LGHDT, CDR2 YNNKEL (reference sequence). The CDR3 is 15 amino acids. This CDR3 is CASSQDGGVPGGYTF. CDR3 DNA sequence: TGTGCCAGCAGCCAAGATGGAGGGGTACCGGGGGGCTACACCTTC.

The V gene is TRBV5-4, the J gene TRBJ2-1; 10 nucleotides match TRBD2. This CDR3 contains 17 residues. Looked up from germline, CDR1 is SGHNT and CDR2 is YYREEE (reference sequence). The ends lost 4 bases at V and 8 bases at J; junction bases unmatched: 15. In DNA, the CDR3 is TGTGCCAGCAGCCCCATTCCGGCTAGCGGGAGTTCCGATGAGCAGTTCTTC. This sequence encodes CASSPIPASGSSDEQFF.

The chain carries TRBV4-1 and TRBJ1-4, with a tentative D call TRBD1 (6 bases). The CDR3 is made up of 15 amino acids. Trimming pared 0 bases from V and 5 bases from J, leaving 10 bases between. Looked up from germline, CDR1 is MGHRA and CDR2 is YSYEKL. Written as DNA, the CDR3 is TGCGCCAGCAGCCAAGATGGCAGGGGAAATGAAAAACTGTTTTTT. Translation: CASSQDGRGNEKLFF.

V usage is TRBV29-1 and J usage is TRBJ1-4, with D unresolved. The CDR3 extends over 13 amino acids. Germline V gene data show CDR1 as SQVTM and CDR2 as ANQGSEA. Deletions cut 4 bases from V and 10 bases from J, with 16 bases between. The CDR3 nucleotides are TGCAGCGTTGGCTATATGCTTTCACGAAAACTGTTTTTT. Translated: CSVGYMLSRKLFF.

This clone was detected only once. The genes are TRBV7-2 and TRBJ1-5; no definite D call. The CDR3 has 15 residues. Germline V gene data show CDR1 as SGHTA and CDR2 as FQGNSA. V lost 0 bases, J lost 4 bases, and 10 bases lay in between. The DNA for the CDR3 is TGTGCCAGCAGCTTAGCGCTTTTCAGTAATCAGCCCCAGCATTTT. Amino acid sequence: CASSLALFSNQPQHF.

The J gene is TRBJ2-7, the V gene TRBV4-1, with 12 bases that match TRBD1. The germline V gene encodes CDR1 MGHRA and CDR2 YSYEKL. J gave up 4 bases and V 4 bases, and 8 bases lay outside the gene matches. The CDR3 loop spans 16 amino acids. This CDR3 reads CASSRSPGQGAYEQYF. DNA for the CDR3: TGCGCCAGCAGCCGCTCACCGGGACAGGGGGCATACGAGCAGTACTTC.

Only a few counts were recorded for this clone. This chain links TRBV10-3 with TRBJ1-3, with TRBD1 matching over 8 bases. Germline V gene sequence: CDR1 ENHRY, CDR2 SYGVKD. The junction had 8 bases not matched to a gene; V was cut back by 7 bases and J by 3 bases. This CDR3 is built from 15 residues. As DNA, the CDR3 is TGTGCCATCATTGCTGACAGGGGCCGTGGAAACACCATATATTTT. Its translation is CAIIADRGRGNTIYF.

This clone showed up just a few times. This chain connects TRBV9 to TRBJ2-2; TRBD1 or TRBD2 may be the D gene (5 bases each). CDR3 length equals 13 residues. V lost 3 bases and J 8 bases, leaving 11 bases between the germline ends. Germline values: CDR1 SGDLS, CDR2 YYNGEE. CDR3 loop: CASSAGPRGELFF. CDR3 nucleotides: TGTGCCAGCAGCGCGGGACCACGGGGGGAGCTGTTTTTT.

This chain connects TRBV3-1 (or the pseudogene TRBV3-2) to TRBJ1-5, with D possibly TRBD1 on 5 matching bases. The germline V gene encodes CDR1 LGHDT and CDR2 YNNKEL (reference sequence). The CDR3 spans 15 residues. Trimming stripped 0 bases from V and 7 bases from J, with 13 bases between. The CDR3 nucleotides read TGTGCCAGCAGCCAAGAGGGGGAGGGTAACCAGCCCCAGCATTTT. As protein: CASSQEGEGNQPQHF.

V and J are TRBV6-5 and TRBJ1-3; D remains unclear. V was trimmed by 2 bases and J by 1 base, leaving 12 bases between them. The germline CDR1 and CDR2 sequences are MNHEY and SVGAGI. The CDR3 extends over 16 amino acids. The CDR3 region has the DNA TGTGCCAGCAGTTACACCCGGACGGAGTCTGGAAACACCATATATTTT. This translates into CASSYTRTESGNTIYF.

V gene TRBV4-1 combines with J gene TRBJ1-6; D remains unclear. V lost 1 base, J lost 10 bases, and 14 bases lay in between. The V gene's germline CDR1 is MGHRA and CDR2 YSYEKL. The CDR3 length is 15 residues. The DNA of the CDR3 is TGCGCCAGCAGCCAAGTTGAGCCTGCGTGGTCACCCCTCCACTTT. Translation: CASSQVEPAWSPLHF.

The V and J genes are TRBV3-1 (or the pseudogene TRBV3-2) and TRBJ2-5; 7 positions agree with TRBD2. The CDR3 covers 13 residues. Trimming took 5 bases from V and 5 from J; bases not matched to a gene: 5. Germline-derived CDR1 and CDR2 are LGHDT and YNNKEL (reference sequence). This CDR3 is CASSALALETQYF. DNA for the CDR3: TGTGCCAGCAGCGCACTAGCGTTGGAGACCCAGTACTTC.

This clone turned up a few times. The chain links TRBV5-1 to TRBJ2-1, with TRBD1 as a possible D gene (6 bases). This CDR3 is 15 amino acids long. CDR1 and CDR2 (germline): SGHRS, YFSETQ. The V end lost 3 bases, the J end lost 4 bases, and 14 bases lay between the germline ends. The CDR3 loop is CASSSTGTNYNEQFF. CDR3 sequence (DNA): TGCGCCAGCAGCTCTACCGGGACAAATTACAATGAGCAGTTCTTC.

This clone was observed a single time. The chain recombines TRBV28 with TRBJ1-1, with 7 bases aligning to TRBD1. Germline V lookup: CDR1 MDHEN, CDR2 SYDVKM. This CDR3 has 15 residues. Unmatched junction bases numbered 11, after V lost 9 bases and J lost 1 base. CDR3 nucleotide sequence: TGTGCCAGTACTCCGCCAGCAGGGGGGAACACTGAAGCTTTCTTT. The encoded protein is CASTPPAGGNTEAFF.

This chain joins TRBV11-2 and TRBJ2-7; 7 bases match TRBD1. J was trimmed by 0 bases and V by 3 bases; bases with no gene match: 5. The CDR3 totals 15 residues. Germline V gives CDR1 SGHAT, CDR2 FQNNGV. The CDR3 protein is CASSFNRDSSYEQYF. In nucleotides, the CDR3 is TGTGCCAGCAGCTTTAACCGGGACAGCTCCTACGAGCAGTACTTC.

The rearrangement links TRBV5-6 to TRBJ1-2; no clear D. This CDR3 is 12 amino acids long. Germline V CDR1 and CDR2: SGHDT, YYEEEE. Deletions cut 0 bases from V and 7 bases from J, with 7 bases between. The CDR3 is CASSLDRGGYTF. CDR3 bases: TGTGCCAGCAGCTTGGACCGGGGTGGCTACACCTTC.

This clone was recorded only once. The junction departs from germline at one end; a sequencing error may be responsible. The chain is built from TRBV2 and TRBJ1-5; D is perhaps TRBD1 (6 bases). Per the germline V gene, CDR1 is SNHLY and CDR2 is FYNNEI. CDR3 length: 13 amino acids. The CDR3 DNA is TGTGCCAGCAGTGAAGAGGGGGGGGTGACCGGGAATTTT. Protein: CASSEEGGVTGNF.

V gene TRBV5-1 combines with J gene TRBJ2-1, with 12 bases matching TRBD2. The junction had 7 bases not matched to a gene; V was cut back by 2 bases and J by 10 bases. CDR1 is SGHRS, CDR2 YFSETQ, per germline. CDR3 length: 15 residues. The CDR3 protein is CASSFGGLAGQEQFF. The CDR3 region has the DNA TGCGCCAGCAGCTTCGGAGGACTAGCGGGGCAGGAGCAGTTCTTC.

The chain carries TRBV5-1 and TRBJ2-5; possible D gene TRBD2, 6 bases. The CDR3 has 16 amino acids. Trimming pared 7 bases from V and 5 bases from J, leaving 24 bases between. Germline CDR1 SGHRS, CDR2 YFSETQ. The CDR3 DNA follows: TGCGCCAGCTCGGTCGGGGCCCTGGCGGGATTGGAGACCCAGTACTTC. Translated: CASSVGALAGLETQYF.

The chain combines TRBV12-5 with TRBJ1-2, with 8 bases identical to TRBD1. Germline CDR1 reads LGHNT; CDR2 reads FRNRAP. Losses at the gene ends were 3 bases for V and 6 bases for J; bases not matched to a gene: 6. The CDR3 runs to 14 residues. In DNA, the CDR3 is TGTGCTAGTGGTTTCGTGGACAGGGACAATGGCTACACCTTC. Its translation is CASGFVDRDNGYTF. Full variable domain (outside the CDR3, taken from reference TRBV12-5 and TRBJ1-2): DARVTQTPRHKVTEMGQEVTMRCQPILGHNTVFWYRQTMMQGLELLAYFRNRAPLDDSGMPKDRFSAEMPDATLATLKIQPSEPRDSAVYFCASGFVDRDNGYTFGSGTRLTVV.

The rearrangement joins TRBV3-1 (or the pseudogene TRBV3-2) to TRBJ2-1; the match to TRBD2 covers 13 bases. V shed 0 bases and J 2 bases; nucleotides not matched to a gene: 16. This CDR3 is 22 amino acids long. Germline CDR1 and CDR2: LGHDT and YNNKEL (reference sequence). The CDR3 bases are TGTGCCAGCAGCCAAGAATTCTCCCGGAGACTAGCGGGAGGTGCCGCCTACAATGAGCAGTTCTTC. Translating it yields CASSQEFSRRLAGGAAYNEQFF.

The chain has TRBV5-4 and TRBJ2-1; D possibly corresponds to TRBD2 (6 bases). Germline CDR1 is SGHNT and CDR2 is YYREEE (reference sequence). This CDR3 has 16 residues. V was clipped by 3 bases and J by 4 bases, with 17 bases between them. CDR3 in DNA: TGTGCCAGCAGCTGGGCCGGTAGCGGAGATTACAATGAGCAGTTCTTC. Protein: CASSWAGSGDYNEQFF.

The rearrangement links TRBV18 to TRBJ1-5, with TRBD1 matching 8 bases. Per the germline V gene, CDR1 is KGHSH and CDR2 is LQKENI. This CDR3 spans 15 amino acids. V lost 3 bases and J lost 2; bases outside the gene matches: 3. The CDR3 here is CASSPQTGGNQPQHF. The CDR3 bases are TGTGCCAGCTCACCCCAGACAGGGGGCAATCAGCCCCAGCATTTT.

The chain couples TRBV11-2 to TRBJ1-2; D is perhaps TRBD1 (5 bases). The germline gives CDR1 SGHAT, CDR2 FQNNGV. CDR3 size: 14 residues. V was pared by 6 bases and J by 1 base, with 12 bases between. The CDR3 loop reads CASRLVGGNYGYTF. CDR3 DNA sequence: TGTGCCAGCAGGCTGGTCGGGGGTAACTATGGCTACACCTTC.

CDR3 protein: CASSLQTQYF. CDR3 bases: TGTGCCAGCAGCTTACAGACCCAGTACTTC. The chain employs TRBV7-2 and TRBJ2-5; D is unresolved. The CDR3 covers 10 residues. CDR1 and CDR2 (germline): SGHTA, FQGNSA. Trimming removed 2 bases at V and 6 bases at J, with 1 base between.

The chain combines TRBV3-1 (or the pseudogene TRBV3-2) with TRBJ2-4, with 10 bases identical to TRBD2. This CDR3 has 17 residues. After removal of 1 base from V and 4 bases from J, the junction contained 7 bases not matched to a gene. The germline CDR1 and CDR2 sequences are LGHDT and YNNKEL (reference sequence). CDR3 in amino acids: CASSQGLAGESKNIQYF. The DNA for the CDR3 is TGTGCCAGCAGCCAAGGCCTAGCGGGAGAGTCAAAAAACATTCAGTACTTC.

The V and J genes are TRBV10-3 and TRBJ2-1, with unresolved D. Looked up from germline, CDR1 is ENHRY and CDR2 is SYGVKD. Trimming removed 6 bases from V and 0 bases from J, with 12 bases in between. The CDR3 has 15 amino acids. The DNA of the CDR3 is TGTGCCATCAGAAATAAGAGCAGCTCCTACAATGAGCAGTTCTTC. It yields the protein CAIRNKSSSYNEQFF.

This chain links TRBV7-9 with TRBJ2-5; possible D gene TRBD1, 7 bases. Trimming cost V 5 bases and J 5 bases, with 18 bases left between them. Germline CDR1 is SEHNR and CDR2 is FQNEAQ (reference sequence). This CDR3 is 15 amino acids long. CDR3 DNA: TGTGCCAGCAGCCCCTGGGGGCCAGGGGGGGAGACCCAGTACTTC. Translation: CASSPWGPGGETQYF.

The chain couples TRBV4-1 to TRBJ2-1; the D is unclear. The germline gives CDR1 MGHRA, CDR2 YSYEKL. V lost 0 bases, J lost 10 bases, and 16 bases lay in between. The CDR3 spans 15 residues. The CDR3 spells CASSQEVSVSSEQFF. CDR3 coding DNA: TGCGCCAGCAGCCAAGAAGTCTCGGTCTCCAGCGAGCAGTTCTTC.

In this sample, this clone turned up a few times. The DNA of the CDR3 is TGTGCCTGGATAAGACAGGGGGCATCAGAGACCCAGTACTTC. The encoded protein is CAWIRQGASETQYF. The chain is built from TRBV30 and TRBJ2-5; 10 bases are shared with TRBD1. Germline loops: CDR1 GTSNPN, CDR2 SVGIG (reference sequence). The ends lost 4 bases at V and 4 bases at J; junction bases unmatched: 6. The CDR3 runs 14 residues.

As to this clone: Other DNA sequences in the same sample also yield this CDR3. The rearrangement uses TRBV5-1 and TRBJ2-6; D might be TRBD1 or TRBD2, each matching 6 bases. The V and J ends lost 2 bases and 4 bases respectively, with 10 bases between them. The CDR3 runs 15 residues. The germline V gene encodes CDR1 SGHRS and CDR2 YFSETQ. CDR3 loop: CASSLGGSGANVLTF. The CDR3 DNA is TGCGCCAGCAGCTTAGGGGGGTCCGGGGCCAACGTCCTGACTTTC. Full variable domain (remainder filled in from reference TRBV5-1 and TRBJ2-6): KAGVTQTPRYLIKTRGQQVTLSCSPISGHRSVSWYQQTPGQGLQFLFEYFSETQRNKGNFPGRFSGRQFSNSRSEMNVSTLELGDSALYLCASSLGGSGANVLTFGAGSRLTVL.